The clone carrying this TCR beta chain was seen more than once but under ten times. What it binds is unknown. The data were taken from a study of response to subunit inactivated influenza vaccine. Each CDR3 protein is one row after TCRdb ran MiXCR on the RT-PCR reads. The data hold about 650,000 distinct CDR3 sequences, with about 14% observed a single time. Findings and caveats of the study: Only a handful of new T cells, the authors suggested, are recruited with each seasonal influenza vaccination.

The V end was cut by 6 bases, the J end by 2 bases, with 15 bases between. The length of the CDR3 is 14 residues. The germline V gene encodes CDR1 DFQATT and CDR2 SNEGSKA (reference sequence). The sequence was obtained from a man aged 45-65 years who received an inactivated influenza vaccine. The V and J genes are TRBV20-1 and TRBJ2-3, with no clear D. The sample was PBMCs from blood, taken 14 to 15 days before vaccination. The CDR3 is CSAASSMNTDTQYF. The DNA for the CDR3 is TGCAGTGCCGCCTCAAGTATGAACACAGATACGCAGTATTTT.